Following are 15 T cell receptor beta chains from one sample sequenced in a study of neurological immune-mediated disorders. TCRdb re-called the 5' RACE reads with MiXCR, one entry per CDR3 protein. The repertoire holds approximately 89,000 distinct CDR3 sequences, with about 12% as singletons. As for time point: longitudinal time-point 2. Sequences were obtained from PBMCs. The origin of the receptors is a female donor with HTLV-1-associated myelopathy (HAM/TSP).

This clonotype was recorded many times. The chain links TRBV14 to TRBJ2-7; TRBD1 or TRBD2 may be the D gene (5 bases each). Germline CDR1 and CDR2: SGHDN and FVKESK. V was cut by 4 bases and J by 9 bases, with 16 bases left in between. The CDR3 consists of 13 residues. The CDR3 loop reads CASSPLGPGRQYF. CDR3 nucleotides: TGTGCCAGCAGCCCCCTCGGCCCAGGGAGGCAGTACTTC.

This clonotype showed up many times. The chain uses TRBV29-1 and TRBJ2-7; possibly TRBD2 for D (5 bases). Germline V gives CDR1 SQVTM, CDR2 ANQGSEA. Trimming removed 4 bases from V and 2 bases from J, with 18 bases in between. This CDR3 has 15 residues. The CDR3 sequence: CSVAVQIVGAYEQYF. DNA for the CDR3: TGCAGCGTTGCTGTTCAGATTGTCGGGGCCTACGAGCAGTACTTC.

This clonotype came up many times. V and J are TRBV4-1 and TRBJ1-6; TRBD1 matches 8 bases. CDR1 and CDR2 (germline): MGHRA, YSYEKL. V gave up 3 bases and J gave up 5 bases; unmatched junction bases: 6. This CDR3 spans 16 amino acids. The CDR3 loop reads CASSHSPGQDNSPLHF. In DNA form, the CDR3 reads TGCGCCAGCAGCCATTCGCCGGGACAGGATAATTCACCCCTCCACTTT.

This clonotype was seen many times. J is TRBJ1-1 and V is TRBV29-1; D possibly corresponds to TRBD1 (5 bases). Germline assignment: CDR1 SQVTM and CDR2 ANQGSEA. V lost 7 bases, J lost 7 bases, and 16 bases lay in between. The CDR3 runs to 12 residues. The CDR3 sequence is CSGQRDWREAFF. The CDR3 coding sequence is TGCAGCGGGCAACGGGACTGGCGTGAAGCTTTCTTT.

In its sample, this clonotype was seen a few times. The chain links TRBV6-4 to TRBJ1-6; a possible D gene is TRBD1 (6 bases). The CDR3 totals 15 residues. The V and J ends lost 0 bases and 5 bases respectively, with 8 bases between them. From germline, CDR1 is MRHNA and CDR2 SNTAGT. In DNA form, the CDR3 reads TGTGCCAGCAGTGACTCACACAGGGATAATTCACCCCTCCACTTT. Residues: CASSDSHRDNSPLHF.

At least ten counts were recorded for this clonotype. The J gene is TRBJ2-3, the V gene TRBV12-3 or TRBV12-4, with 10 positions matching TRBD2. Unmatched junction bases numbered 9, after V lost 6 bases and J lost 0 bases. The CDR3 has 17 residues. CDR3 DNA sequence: TGTGCCAGCAGCAAACAGCGGGGGGGCTCTAGCACAGATACGCAGTATTTT. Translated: CASSKQRGGSSTDTQYF.

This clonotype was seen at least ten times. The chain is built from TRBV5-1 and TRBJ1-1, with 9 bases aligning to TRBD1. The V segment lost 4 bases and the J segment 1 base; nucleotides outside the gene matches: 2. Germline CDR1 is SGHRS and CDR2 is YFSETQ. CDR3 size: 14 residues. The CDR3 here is CASSGGQGNTEAFF. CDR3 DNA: TGCGCCAGCAGCGGGGGACAGGGGAACACTGAAGCTTTCTTT. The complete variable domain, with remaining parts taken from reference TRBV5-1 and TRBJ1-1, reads KAGVTQTPRYLIKTRGQQVTLSCSPISGHRSVSWYQQTPGQGLQFLFEYFSETQRNKGNFPGRFSGRQFSNSRSEMNVSTLELGDSALYLCASSGGQGNTEAFFGQGTRLTVV.

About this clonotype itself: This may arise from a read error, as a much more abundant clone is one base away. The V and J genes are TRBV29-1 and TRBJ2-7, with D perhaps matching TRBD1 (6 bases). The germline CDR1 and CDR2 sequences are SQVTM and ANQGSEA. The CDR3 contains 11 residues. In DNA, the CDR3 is TGCATCGTTGGCAGGGGAAACGAGCAGTACTTC. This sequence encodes CIVGRGNEQYF.

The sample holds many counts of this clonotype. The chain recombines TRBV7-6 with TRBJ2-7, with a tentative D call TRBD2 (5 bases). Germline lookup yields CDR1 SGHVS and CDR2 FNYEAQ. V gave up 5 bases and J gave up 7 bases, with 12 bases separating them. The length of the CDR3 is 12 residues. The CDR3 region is CASSPGLAEQYF. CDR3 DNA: TGTGCCAGCAGCCCCGGACTTGCTGAGCAGTACTTC.

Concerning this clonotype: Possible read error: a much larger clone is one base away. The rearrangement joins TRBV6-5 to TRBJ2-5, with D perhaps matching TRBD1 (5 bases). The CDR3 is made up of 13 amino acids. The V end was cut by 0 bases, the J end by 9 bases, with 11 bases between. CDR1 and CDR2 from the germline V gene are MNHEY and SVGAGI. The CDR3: CASSYSSTRAQYF. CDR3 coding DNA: TGTGCCAGCAGTTACTCGTCAACCAGGGCCCAGTACTTC.

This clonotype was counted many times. Written as DNA, the CDR3 is TGCAGTGCTAGAGATGGCGGGGGGGCCCCCGAGCAGTACTTC. It specifies CSARDGGGAPEQYF. The chain links TRBV20-1 to TRBJ2-7; 9 bases are shared with TRBD2. Trimming cost V 0 bases and J 6 bases; bases outside gene matches: 6. The CDR3 spans 14 residues. Per germline, CDR1 DFQATT and CDR2 SNEGSKA (reference sequence).

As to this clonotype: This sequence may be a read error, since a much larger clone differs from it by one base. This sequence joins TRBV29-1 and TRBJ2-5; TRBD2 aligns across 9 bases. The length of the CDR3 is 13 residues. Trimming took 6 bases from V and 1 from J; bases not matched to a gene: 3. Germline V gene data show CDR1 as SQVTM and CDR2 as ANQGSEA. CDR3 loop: CSVSGGPQETQYF. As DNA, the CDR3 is TGCAGCGTCAGCGGGGGGCCCCAAGAGACCCAGTACTTC.

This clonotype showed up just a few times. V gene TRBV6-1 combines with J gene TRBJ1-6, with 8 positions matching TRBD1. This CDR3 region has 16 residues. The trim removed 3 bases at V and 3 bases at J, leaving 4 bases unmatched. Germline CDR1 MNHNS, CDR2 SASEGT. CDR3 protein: CASSEAGGFYNSPLHF. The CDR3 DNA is TGTGCCAGCAGTGAGGCAGGGGGCTTCTATAATTCACCCCTCCACTTT.

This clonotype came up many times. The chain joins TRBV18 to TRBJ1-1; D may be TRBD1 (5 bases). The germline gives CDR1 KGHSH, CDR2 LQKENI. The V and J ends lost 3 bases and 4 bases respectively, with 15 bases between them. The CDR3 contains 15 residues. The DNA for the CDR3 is TGTGCCAGCTCACCCGGGGCCCAGGGTTTCACTGAAGCTTTCTTT. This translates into CASSPGAQGFTEAFF.

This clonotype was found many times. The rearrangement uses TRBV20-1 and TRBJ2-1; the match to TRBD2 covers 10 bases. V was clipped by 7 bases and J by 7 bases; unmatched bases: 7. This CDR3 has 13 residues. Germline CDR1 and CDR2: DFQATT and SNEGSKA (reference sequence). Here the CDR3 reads CSESGGADNEQFF. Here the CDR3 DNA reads TGCAGTGAGAGCGGGGGGGCGGATAATGAGCAGTTCTTC.